A selection of T cell receptor beta chains follows, all from one sample in a study of T cell changes during pregnancy in multiple sclerosis. TCRdb's table, derived via immunoSEQ multiplex PCR, lists solely in-frame clones and lacks some. The sample lists 80,000 to 130,000 clones; just over 90% were seen once. Sequencing used peripheral blood, obtained in the second trimester of pregnancy. The source of these receptors is a female donor with multiple sclerosis, enrolled in a pregnancy study. The CDR3 runs from the conserved cysteine through the conserved F or W. Fields, in order: clone size, D gene, J gene, CDR3 length, V gene, CDR3 DNA, CDR3 protein. The D gene is left open where the match is weak. Some rows have no size entry. The others give once, few or many, or a class for an expanded clone.

-	-	TRBJ1-2	15	TRBV7-9	TGTGCCAGCAGCTTAGCAGGAGGAACTAACTATGGCTACACCTTC	CASSLAGGTNYGYTF
-	-	TRBJ2-3	12	TRBV29-1	TGCAGCACTAGGGTGTCTAAAGATACGCAGTATTTT	CSTRVSKDTQYF
-	-	TRBJ2-1	16	TRBV15	TGTGCCACCAGCAGACCGGGGTTACCCGGGGGAGATGAGCAGTTCTTC	CATSRPGLPGGDEQFF
-	TRBD2	TRBJ2-7	17	TRBV28	TGTGCCAGCAGCTCTCAAGAGGGACTAGCGGCTGCCTACGAGCAGTACTTC	CASSSQEGLAAAYEQYF
-	-	TRBJ2-7	14	TRBV21-1	TGTGCCAGCATACCCGGGCAGGGGGCCGGCGAGCAGTACTTC	CASIPGQGAGEQYF
once	TRBD1	TRBJ1-3	15	TRBV5-4	TGTGCCAGCAGCTCGGAAACAGGGGTCGGAAACACCATATATTTT	CASSSETGVGNTIYF
-	-	TRBJ1-1	14	TRBV5-4	TGTGCCAGCAGCTTACAGGGTGTGGGGACTGAAGCTTTCTTT	CASSLQGVGTEAFF
-	-	TRBJ1-1	13	TRBV5-8	TGTGCCAGCCGCCCCCGGGTCGGCACTGAAGCTTTCTTT	CASRPRVGTEAFF
-	TRBD2	TRBJ2-1	15	TRBV19	TGTGCCAGTAGGACGGGAGGGGACCCCTACAATGAGCAGTTCTTC	CASRTGGDPYNEQFF
-	TRBD1	TRBJ1-4	13	TRBV30	TGTGCCTGGAGCAGACAGGGGAGTGAAAAACTGTTTTTT	CAWSRQGSEKLFF
-	-	TRBJ2-1	14	TRBV5-8	TGTGCCAGCAGGCCATCCGTCTCCCGGAATGAGCAGTTCTTC	CASRPSVSRNEQFF
-	-	TRBJ1-1	14	TRBV5-1	TGCGCCAGCAGCTCCGGCAGGGGAAGATCTGAAGCTTTCTTT	CASSSGRGRSEAFF
-	-	TRBJ2-2	14	TRBV12-5	TGTGCTAGTGGTTTGCGAGAGAACACCGGGGAGCTGTTTTTT	CASGLRENTGELFF
once	-	TRBJ2-2	15	TRBV2	TGTGCCAGCAGTGAACAAACAGTTCGGGGCGGGGAGCTGTTTTTT	CASSEQTVRGGELFF
-	-	TRBJ2-2	13	TRBV28	TGTGCCAGCAAACAGCAGCTCACCGGGGAGCTGTTTTTT	CASKQQLTGELFF
-	-	TRBJ2-7	16	TRBV5-1	TGCGCCAGCAGCTTGACGATCGGCACTATCTCCTACGAGCAGTACTTC	CASSLTIGTISYEQYF
-	TRBD2	TRBJ2-1	15	TRBV5-1	TGCGCCAGCAGCTTGGAACTAGCGTCTAACAATGAGCAGTTCTTC	CASSLELASNNEQFF
-	TRBD1	TRBJ2-2	15	TRBV7-3	TGTGCCAGCAGGTTTACAGGGGGCAACACCGGGGAGCTGTTTTTT	CASRFTGGNTGELFF
-	TRBD2	TRBJ2-3	16	TRBV28	TGTGCCAGCAGTCTAAGGATGGCGGGAGGAGCAGATACGCAGTATTTT	CASSLRMAGGADTQYF
-	TRBD1	TRBJ1-1	13	TRBV19	TGTGCCAGTAGTACGGGACAGAGGACTGAAGCTTTCTTT	CASSTGQRTEAFF
-	TRBD1	TRBJ1-2	16	TRBV4-1	TGCGCCAGCAGCCAAGATTGGGCAGGGGGCTTGGATGGCTACACCTTC	CASSQDWAGGLDGYTF
once	-	TRBJ2-3	15	TRBV27	TGTGCCAGCAGTAGACCCGGACTTCTCACAGATACGCAGTATTTT	CASSRPGLLTDTQYF